Given below is one T cell receptor (beta chain) in context. Per the study methods: Reference gene primers were amplified, and this amplification served to estimate nucleated cell counts. Profiling relied on immunoSEQ multiplex PCR, and the TCRdb table lists in-frame clones only, not all of them. V and J calls plus clone size are reproduced from that table; the DNA served to infer D and trimming. Found here are about 78,000 clones, over 80% of them singletons; the top ten hold roughly 4%. The data stem from a study of blood T cell repertoires in COVID-19. The wider study: There were acute and convalescent COVID-19 samples, and they came from the United States, Italy and Spain. Nucleic acid was either cDNA or gDNA, and it came from T cells, B-cell-depleted T cells, or PBMCs.

The CDR3 spans 12 residues. The V end was cut by 1 base, the J end by 3 bases, with 4 bases between. The V gene's germline CDR1 is MDHEN and CDR2 SYDVKM. This chain connects TRBV28 to TRBJ2-7; D is unresolved. The specimen sequenced was peripheral blood. This TCR came from a man aged 50 to 59 with acute or convalescent COVID-19. CDR3 DNA: TGTGCCAGCAGTTTATTGAGCTACGAGCAGTACTTC. Amino acid sequence: CASSLLSYEQYF.